This is a list of T cell receptor beta chains from one sample in a study of shared clonotypes between healthy human individuals. Sequencing was performed with immunoSEQ multiplex PCR; in TCRdb, only in-frame clones are kept and a portion is missing. The sample has approximately 2.1 million clones, 90% to 95% seen once; the top ten hold under 0.45%. Sequencing was carried out using naive CD4+ T cells from PBMCs. The receptors originated from a man aged 18 to 35 in good health. Some clones in this sample may be carry-over from other donors' samples. CDR3s include the opening cysteine and the closing phenylalanine or tryptophan. A D gene is named only where the DNA matches it firmly. Rows give clone size only sometimes, using once, few, many, or a class for an expanded clone.

>-|TRBV5-1|TRBD2|TRBJ2-3
CASSHGTSGSRGTDTQYF
TGCGCCAGCAGCCATGGGACTAGCGGGAGCAGAGGCACAGATACGCAGTATTTT
>-|TRBV4-2|TRBD2|TRBJ2-1
CASSQEPSGSSYNEQFF
TGTGCCAGCAGCCAAGAACCTAGCGGGTCCTCCTACAATGAGCAGTTCTTC
>-|TRBV5-8|-|TRBJ1-1
CASAPGHRNTEAFF
TGTGCCAGCGCCCCGGGACATAGGAACACTGAAGCTTTCTTT
>few|TRBV9|-|TRBJ1-1
CASREMNTEAFF
TGTGCCAGCAGGGAGATGAACACTGAAGCTTTCTTT
>-|TRBV6-6|-|TRBJ2-5
CASSYIAGLEKTQYF
TGTGCCAGCAGTTACATCGCGGGACTCGAAAAGACCCAGTACTTC
>-|TRBV5-4|-|TRBJ1-6
CASSFLGGDNSPLHF
TGTGCCAGCAGCTTTTTAGGGGGAGATAATTCACCCCTCCACTTT
>-|TRBV7-2|-|TRBJ2-2
CASSQLQDFGELFF
TGTGCCAGCAGCCAACTCCAAGATTTCGGGGAGCTGTTTTTT
>-|TRBV11-2|TRBD2|TRBJ2-2
CASSPGGTGELFF
TGTGCCAGCAGCCCCGGGGGGACCGGGGAGCTGTTTTTT
>-|TRBV6-1|-|TRBJ1-3
CASSESHSGNTIYF
TGTGCCAGCAGTGAATCACACTCTGGAAACACCATATATTTT
>-|TRBV30|-|TRBJ1-1
CAWSQGGTEAFF
TGTGCCTGGAGCCAGGGAGGCACTGAAGCTTTCTTT
>-|TRBV2|-|TRBJ1-4
CASSPLATNEKLFF
TGTGCCAGCTCCCCCCTTGCAACTAATGAAAAACTGTTTTTT
>-|TRBV10-3|TRBD2|TRBJ2-7
CAIKTGLAGGLGEQYF
TGTGCCATCAAGACGGGACTAGCGGGAGGTTTAGGGGAGCAGTACTTC
>-|TRBV11-3|-|TRBJ1-1
CASSLGGVQDTEAFF
TGTGCCAGCAGCTTAGGCGGGGTCCAGGACACTGAAGCTTTCTTT
>-|TRBV6-6|TRBD2|TRBJ2-5
CASSRLAGDGETQYF
TGTGCCAGCAGTAGACTAGCGGGAGATGGGGAGACCCAGTACTTC
>-|TRBV5-8|-|TRBJ1-5
CASSLFGTVRGAQHF
TGTGCCAGCAGCCTCTTTGGGACTGTACGGGGAGCCCAGCATTTT
>-|TRBV19|-|TRBJ1-5
CASSRSGLLSNQPQHF
TGTGCCAGTAGTAGGTCTGGACTCCTTAGCAATCAGCCCCAGCATTTT
>-|TRBV18|TRBD1|TRBJ2-1
CASSPGDRGVNEQFF
TGTGCCAGCTCACCAGGGGACAGGGGTGTCAATGAGCAGTTCTTC
>-|TRBV19|TRBD2|TRBJ2-5
CASSKGLAGGPSQETQYF
TGTGCCAGTAGTAAAGGACTAGCGGGAGGGCCCTCCCAAGAGACCCAGTACTTC
>-|TRBV30|TRBD2|TRBJ2-4
CAWSEAGLNIQYF
TGTGCCTGGAGCGAAGCGGGACTAAACATTCAGTACTTC
>-|TRBV11-3|TRBD1|TRBJ2-7
CASSPGTGFYEQYF
TGTGCCAGCAGCCCTGGGACAGGTTTCTACGAGCAGTACTTC
>-|TRBV25-1|-|TRBJ2-3
CASSDGRGGTDTQYF
TGTGCCAGCAGCGACGGACGCGGGGGCACAGATACGCAGTATTTT
>-|TRBV5-1|TRBD2|TRBJ2-7
CASSGTSYEQYF
TGCGCCAGCAGCGGGACTAGTTACGAGCAGTACTTC
>-|TRBV7-8|-|TRBJ1-3
CASSLSRGNTIYF
TGTGCCAGCAGCTTAAGCAGAGGAAACACCATATATTTT
>-|TRBV5-1|-|TRBJ2-5
CASSSGTHQETQYF
TGCGCCAGCAGCTCCGGGACTCACCAAGAGACCCAGTACTTC
>-|TRBV6-5|-|TRBJ2-5
CASRLGGTQYF
TGTGCCAGCAGACTAGGGGGGACCCAGTACTTC
>-|TRBV2|-|TRBJ1-2
CASSADGGYDGYTF
TGTGCCAGCAGTGCGGACGGGGGGTACGATGGCTACACCTTC
>once|TRBV5-1|TRBD2|TRBJ2-1
CASSPLGSGRQGYNEQFF
TGCGCCAGCAGCCCGCTCGGGAGCGGGAGGCAGGGCTACAATGAGCAGTTCTTC
>-|TRBV28|-|TRBJ1-2
CASSLIGPNYGYTF
TGTGCCAGCAGTTTAATCGGACCTAACTATGGCTACACCTTC
>-|TRBV5-1|-|TRBJ1-1
CASSPRTDLAEAFF
TGCGCCAGCAGCCCGAGGACCGACCTAGCTGAAGCTTTCTTT
>-|TRBV7-2|TRBD2|TRBJ2-7
CASSLVRASGRGEQYF
TGTGCCAGCAGCTTAGTTCGGGCTAGCGGGAGGGGCGAGCAGTACTTC
>-|TRBV6-1|-|TRBJ1-2
CASLLGGRDGYTF
TGTGCCAGCCTCCTAGGGGGGCGAGATGGCTACACCTTC
>-|TRBV7-9|TRBD1|TRBJ2-7
CASSPRDRVNEQYF
TGTGCCAGCAGCCCCCGGGACAGGGTGAACGAGCAGTACTTC
>-|TRBV6-1|-|TRBJ2-7
CASSENGQTYEQYF
TGTGCCAGCAGTGAAAATGGACAGACCTACGAGCAGTACTTC
>-|TRBV14|-|TRBJ1-1
CASSRLQGNTEAFF
TGTGCCAGCAGCCGATTACAGGGTAACACTGAAGCTTTCTTT
>-|TRBV5-1|TRBD1|TRBJ2-5
CASSRGQGSETQYF
TGCGCCAGCAGCAGGGGACAGGGGAGCGAGACCCAGTACTTC
>-|TRBV6-1|-|TRBJ1-3
CASSESGFGNTIYF
TGTGCCAGCAGTGAAAGCGGCTTCGGAAACACCATATATTTT
>-|TRBV28|-|TRBJ2-2
CASSLFPGIRSGELFF
TGTGCCAGCAGTTTATTCCCAGGGATAAGGTCCGGGGAGCTGTTTTTT
>once|TRBV5-1|TRBD1|TRBJ1-2
CASSLRGQGDGGYTF
TGCGCCAGCAGCTTGAGGGGACAGGGCGACGGTGGCTACACCTTC
>-|TRBV5-1|TRBD2|TRBJ2-7
CASSSTSGGGSYEQYF
TGCGCCAGCAGCTCCACTAGCGGAGGGGGATCCTACGAGCAGTACTTC
>-|TRBV5-1|-|TRBJ2-7
CASSPRPGEISEQYF
TGCGCCAGCAGCCCCAGGCCGGGGGAGATATCCGAGCAGTACTTC
>-|TRBV28|-|TRBJ2-3
CASAGRLGDTQYF
TGTGCCAGCGCAGGGCGCCTAGGAGATACGCAGTATTTT
>-|TRBV29-1|TRBD1|TRBJ2-3
CSVDTQPGTGGADTQYF
TGCAGCGTCGACACTCAACCGGGGACAGGGGGCGCAGATACGCAGTATTTT
>-|TRBV7-2|TRBD1|TRBJ1-5
CASSLVGGTANQPQHF
TGTGCCAGCAGCTTAGTAGGGGGGACAGCGAATCAGCCCCAGCATTTT
>-|TRBV12-5|-|TRBJ1-2
CASGLSVGTTSYTF
TGTGCTAGTGGTTTGAGCGTGGGGACAACTAGCTACACCTTC
>-|TRBV6-5|TRBD1|TRBJ2-7
CASSYSTGGSYEQYF
TGTGCCAGCAGTTACTCGACAGGGGGCTCCTACGAACAGTACTTC
>-|TRBV18|-|TRBJ1-2
CASSPPGTGYGYTF
TGTGCCAGCTCACCACCGGGGACGGGCTATGGCTACACCTTC
>-|TRBV5-4|-|TRBJ2-5
CASSLMAVQETQYF
TGTGCCAGCAGCTTGATGGCAGTGCAAGAGACCCAGTACTTC
>-|TRBV18|TRBD1|TRBJ1-2
CASSPRGTGDGYTF
TGTGCCAGCTCACCACGAGGGACAGGGGATGGCTACACCTTC
>-|TRBV5-1|-|TRBJ2-3
CASSSGGTDTQYF
TGCGCCAGCAGCTCCGGGGGAACAGATACGCAGTATTTT
>-|TRBV28|-|TRBJ2-7
CASGALGQYF
TGTGCCAGCGGGGCCTTGGGGCAGTACTTC
>-|TRBV9|-|TRBJ2-4
CASSDRLLASIAKNIQYF
TGTGCCAGCAGCGATCGCCTGCTAGCGTCGATAGCCAAAAACATTCAGTACTTC
>-|TRBV5-1|TRBD2|TRBJ2-2
CASSLVPSGITGELFF
TGCGCCAGCAGCTTGGTTCCTAGCGGAATCACCGGGGAGCTGTTTTTT
>once|TRBV4-1|TRBD1|TRBJ2-7
CASSRGQGDYEQYF
TGCGCCAGCAGCCGGGGACAGGGCGACTACGAGCAGTACTTC
>-|TRBV18|-|TRBJ2-7
CASSPSRVGNEQYF
TGTGCCAGCTCACCAAGCAGGGTCGGGAACGAGCAGTACTTC
>-|TRBV15|-|TRBJ2-7
CATSRDRFGRSYEQYF
TGTGCCACCAGCAGAGATCGGTTCGGAAGATCCTACGAGCAGTACTTC
>-|TRBV30|-|TRBJ2-1
CAWGFGPGAYNEQFF
-
>once|TRBV14|-|TRBJ2-2
CASSQDRQRGVSTGELFF
TGTGCCAGCAGCCAAGATCGACAGAGGGGGGTATCCACCGGGGAGCTGTTTTTT